These 6 T cell receptor beta chains were all obtained from the same sample, sequenced in a study of beta chain features in type 1 diabetes. Every bit of the isolated RNA underwent reverse transcription, so sequencing read expressed TCRB transcripts. The assay was immunoSEQ multiplex PCR, and TCRdb's table has in-frame clones only and misses some. Among about 180,000 clones listed, 10% to 15% were seen once. Material for sequencing was central memory CD4+ T cells from blood. Receptor source: a woman under 30 in good health.

The V and J genes are TRBV9 and TRBJ2-3; the match to TRBD2 covers 12 bases. The CDR3 spans 15 residues. The ends lost 5 bases at V and 3 bases at J; junction bases unmatched: 4. CDR1 is SGDLS and CDR2 is YYNGEE in the germline V gene. The CDR3 is CASRRTSGKTDTQYF. The CDR3 DNA sequence: TGTGCCAGCAGGCGGACTAGCGGGAAGACAGATACGCAGTATTTT.

This clone was found a few times. The chain uses TRBV29-1 and TRBJ2-1; D unclear. The CDR3 consists of 11 residues. Germline CDR1 SQVTM, CDR2 ANQGSEA. V was cut by 2 bases and J by 6 bases, with 5 bases left in between. CDR3 amino acids: CSVEFFNEQFF. The CDR3 DNA follows: TGCAGCGTTGAATTCTTCAATGAGCAGTTCTTC.

The chain carries TRBV7-2 and TRBJ2-1; TRBD2 matches at 8 bases. Trimming removed 4 bases from V and 5 bases from J; junction bases left unmatched: 13. From germline, CDR1 is SGHTA and CDR2 FQGNSA. The CDR3 is 17 amino acids. The CDR3 DNA is TGTGCCAGCAGCTCCCAGGGAGGGACTAGAGTGAACAATGAGCAGTTCTTC. It yields the protein CASSSQGGTRVNNEQFF.

This clone appeared a few times. The J gene is TRBJ2-3, the V gene TRBV28, with TRBD1 as a possible D gene (6 bases). The CDR3 is 14 amino acids. V lost 7 bases and J lost 0, with 11 bases in between. Germline-derived CDR1 and CDR2 are MDHEN and SYDVKM. The CDR3 DNA sequence: TGTGCCAGCAAAGGGGGAATTAGCACAGATACGCAGTATTTT. Translation gives CASKGGISTDTQYF.

This clone was counted a few times. The chain links TRBV30 to TRBJ1-1, with TRBD1 matching over 7 bases. The CDR3 length is 13 residues. V lost 3 bases, J lost 5 bases, and 6 bases stayed unmatched. Per the germline V gene, CDR1 is GTSNPN and CDR2 is SVGIG (reference sequence). CDR3 DNA: TGTGCCTGGAGCCGACAGGGTGGGACTGAAGCTTTCTTT. This encodes CAWSRQGGTEAFF.

This clone was seen a few times. The rearrangement uses TRBV11-2 and TRBJ2-3, with 11 bases aligning to TRBD2. The CDR3 is made up of 15 amino acids. Per germline, CDR1 SGHAT and CDR2 FQNNGV. Trimming took 2 bases from V and 5 from J; bases not matched to a gene: 3. The CDR3 sequence is CASSLSLAGVDTQYF. The CDR3 DNA is TGTGCCAGCAGCTTATCACTAGCGGGAGTAGATACGCAGTATTTT.